This passage covers 13 T cell receptor beta chains from one sample sequenced in a study of OX40 agonist ivuxolimab in advanced cancers. Sequencing used immunoSEQ multiplex PCR; TCRdb keeps in-frame clones, though not all of them. The sample consists of approximately 82,000 clones, less than 85% of them appearing once. The sample was CD4+ or CD8+ T cells sorted from blood, taken in a trial of the OX40 agonist ivuxolimab. These receptors originate from an adult with an advanced solid tumor such as melanoma, head and neck, liver or kidney cancer.

This chain links TRBV7-9 with TRBJ1-2; D perhaps matches TRBD1 (5 bases). Germline V gene sequence: CDR1 SEHNR, CDR2 FQNEAQ (reference sequence). This CDR3 has 16 residues. Trimming removed 7 bases at V and 4 bases at J, with 22 bases between. The CDR3 DNA reads TGTGCCAGCACCCAAGTCGGGGCAGATGCCTCCTATGGCTACACCTTC. Translated, it gives CASTQVGADASYGYTF. Drawing the rest from reference TRBV7-9 and TRBJ1-2, the complete variable domain is DTGVSQNPRHKITKRGQNVTFRCDPISEHNRLYWYRQTLGQGPEFLTYFQNEAQLEKSRLLSDRFSAERPKGSFSTLEIQRTEQGDSAMYLCASTQVGADASYGYTFGSGTRLTVV.

The rearrangement uses TRBV7-9 and TRBJ1-2, with TRBD1 matching 8 bases. Trimming took 8 bases from V and 4 from J; bases not matched to a gene: 9. Germline-derived CDR1 and CDR2 are SEHNR and FQNEAQ (reference sequence). This CDR3 region has 14 residues. The CDR3 nucleotides read TGTGCCAGCCGCCAGACAGGGGTCGGCTATGGCTACACCTTC. It specifies CASRQTGVGYGYTF.

This chain links TRBV5-1 with TRBJ2-7; D gene ambiguous. Trimming removed 2 bases from V and 2 bases from J, with 5 bases in between. The V gene's germline CDR1 is SGHRS and CDR2 YFSETQ. The CDR3 loop spans 12 amino acids. The CDR3 sequence is CASSFDTYEQYF. The CDR3 region has the DNA TGCGCCAGCAGCTTCGATACCTACGAGCAGTACTTC.

The chain joins TRBV7-9 to TRBJ2-1; 8 bases map to TRBD2. The CDR3 is 17 residues long. Germline values: CDR1 SEHNR, CDR2 FQNEAQ (reference sequence). V trimming: 5 bases; J trimming: 0 bases; junction bases outside the gene matches: 9. The chain's CDR3 is CASSPGPSGGSYNEQFF. The CDR3 DNA is TGTGCCAGCAGCCCGGGGCCCAGCGGGGGCTCCTACAATGAGCAGTTCTTC.

The V call is TRBV11-2, the J call TRBJ2-1; D is ambiguous. V was trimmed by 4 bases and J by 7 bases, leaving 20 bases between them. CDR1 is SGHAT and CDR2 is FQNNGV in the germline V gene. CDR3 size: 16 residues. The CDR3 here is CASSSVRAFYSNEQFF. The CDR3 nucleotides are TGTGCCAGCAGCTCGGTCCGGGCATTCTACTCGAATGAGCAGTTCTTC. Combining the CDR3 with reference TRBV11-2 and TRBJ2-1 gives the whole variable domain EAGVAQSPRYKIIEKRQSVAFWCNPISGHATLYWYQQILGQGPKLLIQFQNNGVVDDSQLPKDRFSAERLKGVDSTLKIQPAKLEDSAVYLCASSSVRAFYSNEQFFGPGTRLTVL.

The chain couples TRBV30 to TRBJ1-5; 8 bases are a match to TRBD1. Germline V lookup: CDR1 GTSNPN, CDR2 SVGIG (reference sequence). CDR3 length: 16 residues. Trimming cost V 1 base and J 6 bases; bases outside gene matches: 11. CDR3 sequence: CAWSAAAQGAGQPQHF. CDR3 coding DNA: TGTGCCTGGAGTGCCGCGGCCCAGGGGGCGGGTCAGCCCCAGCATTTT.

This clone has just one count. The V call is TRBV6-4, the J call TRBJ1-2; D not certain. V was pared by 3 bases and J by 7 bases, with 15 bases between. Germline V CDR1 and CDR2: MRHNA, SNTAGT. The CDR3 totals 14 residues. The CDR3 nucleotides read TGTGCCAGCAGTGAGGCAGCGCAAAGCGGTGGCTACACCTTC. This encodes CASSEAAQSGGYTF.

The chain uses TRBV29-1 and TRBJ1-3; TRBD1 aligns across 7 bases. After removal of 7 bases from V and 0 bases from J, the junction contained 6 bases not matched to a gene. CDR1 is SQVTM and CDR2 is ANQGSEA in the germline V gene. This CDR3 has 14 residues. The CDR3 here is CSADRDSSGNTIYF. The DNA of the CDR3 is TGCAGCGCAGACCGGGACAGCTCTGGAAACACCATATATTTT.

This clone has just a few counts. The J gene is TRBJ1-2, the V gene TRBV4-2; D might be TRBD1 (6 bases). The CDR3 is 14 residues long. Per the germline V gene, CDR1 is LGHNA and CDR2 is YNFKEQ. Deletions cut 0 bases from V and 4 bases from J, with 9 bases between. The CDR3 sequence is CASSQDGGAYGYTF. In DNA, the CDR3 is TGTGCCAGCAGCCAAGATGGGGGGGCCTATGGCTACACCTTC.

This rearrangement joins TRBV19 to TRBJ1-2; tentative D call: TRBD1 (5 bases). Germline CDR1 and CDR2: LNHDA and SQIVND (reference sequence). This CDR3 region has 15 residues. V lost 5 bases to trimming and J lost 2 bases, with 15 bases between them. The CDR3 bases are TGTGCCAGTAGTCCCGGGGGGGGGACCAACTATGGCTACACCTTC. Residues: CASSPGGGTNYGYTF.

The chain couples TRBV7-2 to TRBJ2-1; D assignment may be TRBD1 or TRBD2 (5 bases each). The length of the CDR3 is 16 residues. Deletions cut 5 bases from V and 5 bases from J, with 19 bases between. CDR1 and CDR2 (germline): SGHTA, FQGNSA. CDR3 sequence: CASSTFPRGPNNEQFF. CDR3 coding DNA: TGTGCCAGCAGCACCTTCCCCCGGGGCCCAAACAATGAGCAGTTCTTC.

V and J are TRBV7-6 and TRBJ2-2, with D tentatively TRBD1 or TRBD2 (6 bases each). The length of the CDR3 is 16 residues. V lost 2 bases and J lost 4, with 14 bases in between. CDR1 and CDR2 (germline): SGHVS, FNYEAQ. Here the CDR3 reads CASSLTGWGATGELFF. CDR3 DNA sequence: TGTGCCAGCAGCTTAACGGGTTGGGGGGCCACCGGGGAGCTGTTTTTT.

The rearrangement uses TRBV6-5 and TRBJ1-5; 12 bases match TRBD1. Germline trimming cut 6 bases from V and 5 bases from J; bases unmatched to any gene: 5. There are 15 residues in the CDR3. Germline V gives CDR1 MNHEY, CDR2 SVGAGI. Here the CDR3 reads CASRGTGGRDQPQHF. CDR3 nucleotide sequence: TGTGCCAGCAGAGGGACAGGGGGCAGAGATCAGCCCCAGCATTTT.